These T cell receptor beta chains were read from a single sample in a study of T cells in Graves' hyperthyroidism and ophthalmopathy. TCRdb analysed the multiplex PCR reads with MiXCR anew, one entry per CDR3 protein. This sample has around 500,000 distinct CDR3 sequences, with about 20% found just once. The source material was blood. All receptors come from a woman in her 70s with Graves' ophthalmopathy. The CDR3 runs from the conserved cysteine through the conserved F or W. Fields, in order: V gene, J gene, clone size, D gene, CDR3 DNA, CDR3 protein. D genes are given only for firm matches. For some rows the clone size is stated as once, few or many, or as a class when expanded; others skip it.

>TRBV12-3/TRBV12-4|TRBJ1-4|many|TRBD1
TGTGCCAGCAGTTTAAACAGGGGAGCGGATGAAAAACTGTTTTTT
CASSLNRGADEKLFF
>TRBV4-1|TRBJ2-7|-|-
TGCGCCAGCAGTCCTGGGGTTGCAGAGATATACGAGCAGTACTTC
CASSPGVAEIYEQYF
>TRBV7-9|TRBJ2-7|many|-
TGTGCCAGCAGCTTAGCAGGGGTTCGCGAGCAGTACTTC
CASSLAGVREQYF
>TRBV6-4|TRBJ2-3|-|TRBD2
TGTGCCAGCAGTGACTCAGGGAGGGGTTGGGACACAGATACGCAGTATTTT
CASSDSGRGWDTDTQYF
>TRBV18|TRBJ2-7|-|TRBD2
TGTGCCAGCGGGGGGGGGACTAGCATCTACGAGCAGTACTTC
CASGGGTSIYEQYF
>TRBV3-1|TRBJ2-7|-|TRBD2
TGTGCCAGCTCACCATTGGCCGGGACTAGCACGACCTACGAGCAGTACTTC
CASSPLAGTSTTYEQYF
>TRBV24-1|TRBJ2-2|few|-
TGTGCCAGTAAAGGGAGTGGCAGAGAAGGGCCCGGGGAGCTGTTTTTT
CASKGSGREGPGELFF
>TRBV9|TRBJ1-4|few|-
TGTGCCAGCAGCGGAACCGGTGGGGGAGAAAAACTGTTTTTT
CASSGTGGGEKLFF
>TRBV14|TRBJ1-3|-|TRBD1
TGTGCCAGCAGCCAAGTATCGGGACAGATAAACACCATATATTTT
CASSQVSGQINTIYF
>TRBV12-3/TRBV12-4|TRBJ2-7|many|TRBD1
TGTGCCAGCAGTCCGGGACAGGCGTCCGTCGAGCAGTACTTC
CASSPGQASVEQYF
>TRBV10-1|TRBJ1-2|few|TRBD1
TGCGCCAGCAAATCGGACAGGGGGATTAACTATGGCTACACCTTC
CASKSDRGINYGYTF
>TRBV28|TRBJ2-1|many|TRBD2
TGTGCCAGCAGTCCATCTAGCGGCCCCAGCTCCTACAATGAGCAGTTCTTC
CASSPSSGPSSYNEQFF
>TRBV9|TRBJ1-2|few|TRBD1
TGTGCCAGCAGCGCCAGGACAGGGAACTATGGCTACACCTTC
CASSARTGNYGYTF